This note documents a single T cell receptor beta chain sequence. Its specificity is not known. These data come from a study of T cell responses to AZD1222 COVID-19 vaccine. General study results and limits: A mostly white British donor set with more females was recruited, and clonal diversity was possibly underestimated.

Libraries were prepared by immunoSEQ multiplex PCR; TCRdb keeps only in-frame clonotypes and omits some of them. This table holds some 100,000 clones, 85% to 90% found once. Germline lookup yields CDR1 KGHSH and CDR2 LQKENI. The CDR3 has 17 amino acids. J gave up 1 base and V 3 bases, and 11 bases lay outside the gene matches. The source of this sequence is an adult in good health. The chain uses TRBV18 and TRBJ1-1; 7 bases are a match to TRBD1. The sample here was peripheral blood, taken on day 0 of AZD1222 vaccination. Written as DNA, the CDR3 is TGTGCCAGCTCACCTTCAAATACCGGGACAGCGAACACTGAAGCTTTCTTT. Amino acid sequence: CASSPSNTGTANTEAFF. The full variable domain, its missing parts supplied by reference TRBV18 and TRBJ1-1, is NAGVMQNPRHLVRRRGQEARLRCSPMKGHSHVYWYRQLPEEGLKFMVYLQKENIIDESGMPKERFSAEFPKEGPSILRIQQVVRGDSAAYFCASSPSNTGTANTEAFFGQGTRLTVV.